These 18 T cell receptor beta chains share one sample of origin, sequenced in a study of T cell responses to AZD1222 COVID-19 vaccine. Data came from immunoSEQ multiplex PCR; TCRdb stores just in-frame clones and leaves some out. The table lists some 160,000 clones, roughly 92% of them singletons. This specimen was peripheral blood, taken on day 0 of AZD1222 vaccination. These TCRs come from an adult in good health.

The DNA for the CDR3 is TGTGCCAGCAGCCGTTCTCCAGGGGAAGAGACCCAGTACTTC. It encodes CASSRSPGEETQYF. This sequence joins TRBV11-2 and TRBJ2-5; D perhaps matches TRBD1 (6 bases). Germline V CDR1 and CDR2: SGHAT, FQNNGV. The CDR3 spans 14 residues. V was trimmed by 5 bases and J by 3 bases, leaving 13 bases between them.

V usage is TRBV6-5 and J usage is TRBJ1-2; 9 bases are a match to TRBD1. With V trimmed by 6 bases and J by 4 bases, 6 bases remained unmatched. This CDR3 is built from 14 residues. The germline CDR1 and CDR2 sequences are MNHEY and SVGAGI. The CDR3 here is CASRTDRGGYGYTF. The CDR3 DNA is TGTGCCAGCAGGACGGACAGGGGTGGCTATGGCTACACCTTC.

The chain recombines TRBV30 with TRBJ2-1; 13 nucleotides agree with TRBD2. The junction had 9 bases not matched to a gene; V was cut back by 5 bases and J by 11 bases. This CDR3 has 14 amino acids. Germline assignment: CDR1 GTSNPN and CDR2 SVGIG (reference sequence). CDR3 loop: CAWAGGTSGDKQFF. The CDR3 nucleotides are TGTGCCTGGGCTGGCGGGACTAGCGGGGATAAGCAGTTCTTC. The full variable domain, rest sourced from reference TRBV30 and TRBJ2-1, is SQTIHQWPATLVQPVGSPLSLECTVEGTSNPNLYWYRQAAGRGLQLLFYSVGIGQISSEVPQNLSASRPQDRQFILSSKKLLLSDSGFYLCAWAGGTSGDKQFFGPGTRLTVL.

The chain employs TRBV9 and TRBJ2-1, with a possible D match to TRBD2 (5 bases). CDR3 length: 14 residues. Germline assignment: CDR1 SGDLS and CDR2 YYNGEE. V shed 6 bases and J shed 10 bases, with 20 bases lying between them. The CDR3 nucleotides are TGTGCCAGCACGGGAATACTCACTCCCGGGGAGCAGTTCTTC. Amino acids: CASTGILTPGEQFF.

This clone has a single count. In DNA form, the CDR3 reads TGTGCCAGCAGCCAAGCGGGGAGCGGTTACGAGCAGTACTTC. Translated: CASSQAGSGYEQYF. The chain combines TRBV4-2 with TRBJ2-7, with a tentative D call TRBD2 (5 bases). This CDR3 region has 14 residues. The V gene lost 1 base and the J gene lost 4 bases, with 11 bases spanning the gap. Germline CDR1 reads LGHNA; CDR2 reads YNFKEQ.

J is TRBJ1-5 and V is TRBV27; no clear D gene. V was clipped by 0 bases and J by 4 bases, with 13 bases between them. The CDR3 loop spans 16 amino acids. Per the germline V gene, CDR1 is MNHEY and CDR2 is SMNVEV (reference sequence). The CDR3 spells CASSLSWAVGNQPQHF. CDR3 sequence (DNA): TGTGCCAGCAGTTTATCGTGGGCGGTAGGGAATCAGCCCCAGCATTTT.

This clone was recorded once. The chain employs TRBV5-4 and TRBJ1-2, with D possibly being TRBD1 (6 bases). This CDR3 has 15 amino acids. Germline V gene sequence: CDR1 SGHNT, CDR2 YYREEE (reference sequence). The germline V and J ends were trimmed by 0 bases and 4 bases, with 13 bases remaining between them. CDR3 nucleotide sequence: TGTGCCAGCAGCTTGGGGGGGCGGTCTAGCTATGGCTACACCTTC. The encoded protein is CASSLGGRSSYGYTF.

The V call is TRBV7-3, the J call TRBJ2-5; D possibly corresponds to TRBD2 (5 bases). Trimming took 0 bases from V and 7 from J, leaving 9 bases between them. Germline V gene data show CDR1 as SGHTA and CDR2 as FQGTGA. This CDR3 is built from 13 residues. In DNA, the CDR3 is TGTGCCAGCAGCTTAACGAGTCGGGGGACCCAGTACTTC. This sequence encodes CASSLTSRGTQYF.

The chain couples TRBV11-2 to TRBJ2-3; 14 nucleotides align to TRBD2. V trimming: 6 bases; J trimming: 10 bases; junction bases outside the gene matches: 9. The CDR3 consists of 15 residues. Germline lookup yields CDR1 SGHAT and CDR2 FQNNGV. The CDR3 DNA reads as TGTGCCAGCAGGCCCGGACTAGCGGGGGGTGGGCCGCAGTATTTT. It encodes CASRPGLAGGGPQYF.

The chain has TRBV5-1 and TRBJ1-3; D is unresolved. The V gene lost 3 bases and the J gene lost 0 bases, with 7 bases spanning the gap. This CDR3 region has 14 residues. In germline, CDR1 is SGHRS, CDR2 YFSETQ. The CDR3 sequence: CASSYGYSGNTIYF. The CDR3 region has the DNA TGCGCCAGCAGCTACGGTTACTCTGGAAACACCATATATTTT.

This chain uses TRBV27 with TRBJ1-5; 8 bases align to TRBD1. After removal of 3 bases from V and 4 bases from J, the junction contained 2 bases not matched to a gene. The CDR3 consists of 14 residues. Germline V CDR1 and CDR2: MNHEY, SMNVEV (reference sequence). Here the CDR3 reads CASSFTGGNQPQHF. The CDR3 coding sequence is TGTGCCAGCAGTTTCACAGGGGGGAATCAGCCCCAGCATTTT.

The chain joins TRBV7-9 to TRBJ2-5; 7 nucleotides match TRBD2. J was trimmed by 4 bases and V by 5 bases; bases with no gene match: 1. Germline CDR1 reads SEHNR; CDR2 reads FQNEAQ (reference sequence). CDR3 length: 12 residues. The CDR3 DNA is TGTGCCAGCAGCCGGGGGGTAGAGACCCAGTACTTC. Translating it yields CASSRGVETQYF.

The chain carries TRBV30 and TRBJ1-6; D possibly corresponds to TRBD1 (5 bases). This CDR3 contains 18 residues. V was shortened by 2 bases and J by 9 bases, with 26 bases between the two germline ends. Germline V gene sequence: CDR1 GTSNPN, CDR2 SVGIG (reference sequence). The CDR3 protein is CAWSTRRGIGPGGSPLHF. The CDR3 DNA reads as TGTGCCTGGAGTACCCGGAGGGGCATCGGACCCGGCGGTTCACCCCTCCACTTT.

This rearrangement joins TRBV9 to TRBJ2-1; a weak D match, TRBD2 (5 bases). Germline-derived CDR1 and CDR2 are SGDLS and YYNGEE. Trimming removed 4 bases from V and 4 bases from J, with 15 bases in between. CDR3 length: 15 amino acids. The CDR3 spells CASSPSTTTYNEQFF. CDR3 nucleotide sequence: TGTGCCAGCAGCCCGTCGACTACCACTTACAATGAGCAGTTCTTC.

Comment on this clone: Other nucleotide sequences in the sample specify the same CDR3. V gene TRBV5-1 combines with J gene TRBJ2-5; 10 nucleotides match TRBD1. V gave up 4 bases and J gave up 4 bases; unmatched junction bases: 1. The CDR3 has 13 amino acids. Germline V gene sequence: CDR1 SGHRS, CDR2 YFSETQ. The CDR3 nucleotides are TGCGCCAGCAGCAGGGACAGGGGAGAGACCCAGTACTTC. Translated, it gives CASSRDRGETQYF.

The rearrangement links TRBV5-4 to TRBJ2-3, with D possibly matching TRBD2 (6 bases). In germline, CDR1 is SGHNT, CDR2 YYREEE (reference sequence). Between the trimmed V and J ends, which lost 4 bases and 7 bases, there was a span of 13 bases. The CDR3 runs 13 residues. The CDR3 loop reads CASSGRGLNTQYF. CDR3 sequence (DNA): TGTGCCAGCAGCGGGCGGGGCTTGAATACGCAGTATTTT.

The chain carries TRBV3-1 (or the pseudogene TRBV3-2) and TRBJ2-5; TRBD1 or TRBD2 may be the D gene (6 bases each). This CDR3 contains 14 residues. The V and J ends lost 1 base and 1 base respectively, with 7 bases between them. CDR1 is LGHDT, CDR2 YNNKEL, per germline (reference sequence). The CDR3 is CASSQGGAQETQYF. In DNA form, the CDR3 reads TGTGCCAGCAGCCAAGGGGGGGCCCAAGAGACCCAGTACTTC.

J is TRBJ1-2 and V is TRBV18; D is uncertain. Trimming pared 2 bases from V and 6 bases from J, leaving 16 bases between. Germline V gene sequence: CDR1 KGHSH, CDR2 LQKENI. This CDR3 has 15 residues. CDR3 in amino acids: CASSPNSRRSDGYTF. CDR3 in DNA: TGTGCCAGCTCACCAAACTCACGGCGATCGGATGGCTACACCTTC.